These 19 T cell receptor beta chains share one sample of origin, sequenced in a study of T cells after yellow fever vaccination. Each CDR3 protein is one row after TCRdb ran MiXCR on the 5' RACE reads. The sample has nearly 550,000 distinct CDR3 sequences, 15% to 20% seen once; the top ten hold roughly an eighth. The specimen was PBMCs, collected 15 days after the yellow fever booster vaccination. All receptors derive from a man in his thirties or forties who received the YFV17D yellow fever vaccine.

This clonotype was seen more than once but under ten times. The chain employs TRBV20-1 and TRBJ2-2, with D tentatively TRBD2 (5 bases). This CDR3 contains 13 residues. Germline CDR1 DFQATT, CDR2 SNEGSKA (reference sequence). Trimming shortened V by 3 bases and J by 4 bases, and 9 bases separated the two germline ends. The CDR3 loop is CSASGIATGELFF. The CDR3 DNA reads TGCAGTGCTAGCGGGATAGCCACCGGGGAGCTGTTTTTT.

A few counts support this clonotype. This chain uses TRBV5-1 with TRBJ2-3, with 7 bases that match TRBD1. This CDR3 contains 16 residues. The V gene end was trimmed by 4 bases and the J gene end by 3 bases; junction bases not matched to a gene: 11. CDR1 and CDR2 (germline): SGHRS, YFSETQ. The CDR3 reads CASSLEVQGETDTQYF. The CDR3 DNA is TGCGCCAGCAGCCTGGAGGTCCAGGGGGAGACAGATACGCAGTATTTT.

This clonotype was observed a handful of times. The rearrangement links TRBV7-9 to TRBJ2-3, with 7 bases lining up with TRBD2. The germline gives CDR1 SEHNR, CDR2 FQNEAQ (reference sequence). The CDR3 contains 16 residues. The junction had 16 bases not matched to a gene; V was cut back by 5 bases and J by 8 bases. The CDR3 DNA reads as TGTGCCAGCAGCCCGGAGCGTGGGTCTAGCGGTGGTACGCAGTATTTT. This encodes CASSPERGSSGGTQYF.

The chain recombines TRBV7-3 with TRBJ2-5; maybe TRBD2 (5 bases). V lost 2 bases and J 1 base, leaving 8 bases between the germline ends. The CDR3 loop spans 14 amino acids. Per the germline V gene, CDR1 is SGHTA and CDR2 is FQGTGA. The CDR3 reads CASSLSAAQETQYF. CDR3 bases: TGTGCCAGCAGCTTATCAGCGGCCCAAGAGACCCAGTACTTC.

This clonotype was recorded a few times. The CDR3 region has the DNA TGCGCCAGCAGCTTACTAGCGGGAGTAGAAACCGGGGAGCTGTTTTTT. Encoded protein: CASSLLAGVETGELFF. This rearrangement joins TRBV5-1 to TRBJ2-2, with 11 bases lining up with TRBD2. Germline trimming cut 2 bases from V and 5 bases from J; bases unmatched to any gene: 5. The CDR3 loop spans 16 amino acids. Germline CDR1 reads SGHRS; CDR2 reads YFSETQ.

This clonotype was detected only a few times. CDR3 sequence: CASRSTTPGLNTEAFF. The CDR3 region has the DNA TGCGCCAGCAGATCCACAACTCCGGGCCTGAACACTGAAGCTTTCTTT. V is TRBV4-3 and J is TRBJ1-1, with D unclear. The CDR3 contains 16 residues. CDR1 and CDR2 (germline): LGHNA, YSLEER. Trimming left V 6 bases short and J 0 bases short, with 17 bases between.

V gene TRBV6-1 combines with J gene TRBJ1-4; D not certain. Trimming pared 3 bases from V and 0 bases from J, leaving 8 bases between. CDR3 length: 15 residues. Germline values: CDR1 MNHNS, CDR2 SASEGT. CDR3 coding DNA: TGTGCCAGCAGTGAGTTGCTAGCAACTAATGAAAAACTGTTTTTT. Translated, it gives CASSELLATNEKLFF.

The V call is TRBV4-3, the J call TRBJ1-5, with D perhaps TRBD1 (5 bases). Trimming cost V 0 bases and J 0 bases, with 6 bases left between them. The CDR3 loop spans 15 amino acids. The germline gives CDR1 LGHNA, CDR2 YSLEER. CDR3 sequence (DNA): TGCGCCAGCAGCCAAGAGGGGCTTAGCAATCAGCCCCAGCATTTT. Amino acids: CASSQEGLSNQPQHF.

This sequence joins TRBV5-1 and TRBJ2-5; D may be TRBD1 (6 bases). The V end was cut by 0 bases, the J end by 3 bases, with 12 bases between. The CDR3 loop spans 15 amino acids. In germline, CDR1 is SGHRS, CDR2 YFSETQ. The CDR3 loop is CASSLGVRGKETQYF. In nucleotides, the CDR3 is TGCGCCAGCAGCTTGGGCGTCAGGGGTAAAGAGACCCAGTACTTC.

This clonotype showed up just a few times. V and J are TRBV7-6 and TRBJ2-5; D unclear. Germline CDR1 is SGHVS and CDR2 is FNYEAQ. The CDR3 runs 15 residues. Trimming pared 6 bases from V and 2 bases from J, leaving 16 bases between. DNA for the CDR3: TGTGCCAGCAGTTCTCTTTCCGCAGAACAAGAGACCCAGTACTTC. Its translation: CASSSLSAEQETQYF.

This clonotype has just a few counts. The CDR3 is CSASGSGVSTDTQYF. The CDR3 coding sequence is TGCAGTGCATCGGGGAGCGGAGTGAGCACAGATACGCAGTATTTT. The chain links TRBV20-1 to TRBJ2-3; D might be TRBD2 (5 bases). Germline V gives CDR1 DFQATT, CDR2 SNEGSKA (reference sequence). V shed 6 bases and J shed 0 bases, with 16 bases lying between them. The CDR3 sequence is 15 residues long.

A few counts support this clonotype. This chain connects TRBV29-1 to TRBJ2-1, with 10 bases that match TRBD1. V gave up 5 bases and J gave up 6 bases; unmatched junction bases: 10. CDR1 and CDR2 from the germline V gene are SQVTM and ANQGSEA. This CDR3 contains 15 residues. The CDR3 sequence: CSVSYRDRGFNEQFF. The DNA for the CDR3 is TGCAGCGTTTCTTACCGGGACAGGGGATTCAATGAGCAGTTCTTC.

The chain carries TRBV11-2 and TRBJ2-2, with D possibly TRBD1 on 5 matching bases. CDR1 and CDR2 from the germline V gene are SGHAT and FQNNGV. This CDR3 is 14 amino acids long. Trimming removed 7 bases at V and 2 bases at J, with 11 bases between. CDR3 residues: CASTPDKNTGELFF. The CDR3 DNA reads TGTGCCAGCACTCCGGACAAAAACACCGGGGAGCTGTTTTTT. The variable domain in full, completed from reference TRBV11-2 and TRBJ2-2, reads EAGVAQSPRYKIIEKRQSVAFWCNPISGHATLYWYQQILGQGPKLLIQFQNNGVVDDSQLPKDRFSAERLKGVDSTLKIQPAKLEDSAVYLCASTPDKNTGELFFGEGSRLTVL.

This clonotype has only a few counts. The chain couples TRBV7-9 to TRBJ1-1; D possibly corresponds to TRBD1 (6 bases). CDR1 is SEHNR, CDR2 FQNEAQ, per germline (reference sequence). This CDR3 has 13 amino acids. V lost 7 bases, J lost 1 base, and 10 bases lay in between. The CDR3 sequence is CASTRTENTEAFF. The CDR3 DNA sequence: TGTGCCAGCACCAGGACAGAGAACACTGAAGCTTTCTTT.

Only a few counts were recorded for this clonotype. The chain employs TRBV7-2 and TRBJ2-3; TRBD2 aligns across 7 bases. After removal of 3 bases from V and 4 bases from J, the junction contained 10 bases not matched to a gene. The CDR3 spans 16 residues. Per the germline V gene, CDR1 is SGHTA and CDR2 is FQGNSA. Here the CDR3 DNA reads TGTGCCAGCAGCTTTAGAGGAGGACTAGTCGCAGATACGCAGTATTTT. Its protein product is CASSFRGGLVADTQYF.

The V and J genes are TRBV7-9 and TRBJ2-3, with a tentative D call TRBD2 (6 bases). Germline CDR1 SEHNR, CDR2 FQNEAQ (reference sequence). Between the trimmed V and J ends, which lost 3 bases and 5 bases, there was a span of 12 bases. The CDR3 is 14 residues long. The CDR3 coding sequence is TGTGCCAGCAGCTTCGGAGGGCCGGTAGATACGCAGTATTTT. It codes for CASSFGGPVDTQYF.

This clonotype was observed a few times. CDR3 protein: CASSRAGALSDTQYF. CDR3 DNA: TGTGCCAGCAGCAGAGCGGGAGCTCTCTCAGATACGCAGTATTTT. The chain combines TRBV28 with TRBJ2-3; TRBD2 agrees at 8 bases. The trim removed 6 bases at V and 4 bases at J, leaving 9 bases unmatched. There are 15 residues in the CDR3. Per germline, CDR1 MDHEN and CDR2 SYDVKM.

Only a few counts were recorded for this clonotype. The chain recombines TRBV20-1 with TRBJ2-7; TRBD1 matches 7 bases. The CDR3 covers 12 residues. CDR1 is DFQATT, CDR2 SNEGSKA, per germline (reference sequence). Unmatched junction bases numbered 5, after V lost 3 bases and J lost 6 bases. CDR3: CSARDRSFEQYF. In DNA, the CDR3 is TGCAGTGCTAGGGACAGGAGTTTCGAGCAGTACTTC.

The chain joins TRBV5-1 to TRBJ2-7, with D possibly being TRBD1 (6 bases). The germline V gene encodes CDR1 SGHRS and CDR2 YFSETQ. This CDR3 contains 12 residues. Trimming removed 5 bases from V and 6 bases from J, with 12 bases in between. This CDR3 is CASRTGSGEQYF. CDR3 nucleotides: TGCGCCAGCAGAACAGGGTCCGGCGAGCAGTACTTC.